This entry lists 2 T cell receptor beta chains sequenced from one sample in a study of blood T cell repertoires in COVID-19. This table comes from immunoSEQ multiplex PCR, and its TCRdb copy is limited to in-frame clones, with some not included. The sample has about 250,000 clones, more than 75% seen once. Sequencing used peripheral blood. These receptors were taken from a woman aged 60-70 years who had recovered from COVID-19.

The chain combines TRBV27 with TRBJ2-7; 7 bases line up with TRBD2. This CDR3 region has 13 residues. V gave up 6 bases and J gave up 3 bases; unmatched junction bases: 5. CDR1 and CDR2 from the germline V gene are MNHEY and SMNVEV (reference sequence). The CDR3 nucleotides read TGTGCCAGCAGCCCCGCGGGGGACTACGAGCAGTACTTC. Protein product: CASSPAGDYEQYF.

The chain links TRBV19 to TRBJ2-3; 7 positions match TRBD2. The CDR3 is made up of 15 amino acids. V lost 3 bases to trimming and J lost 6 bases; unmatched junction nucleotides: 9. Germline-derived CDR1 and CDR2 are LNHDA and SQIVND (reference sequence). The CDR3 region is CASSISGEPGDTQYF. Written as DNA, the CDR3 is TGTGCCAGTAGTATCAGCGGGGAGCCAGGGGATACGCAGTATTTT.